Given below is one TCR beta chain in context. This specimen belongs to a study of blood T cell repertoires in COVID-19. The authors' processing: Amplifying reference gene primers gave estimates of nucleated cell counts. Libraries were prepared by immunoSEQ multiplex PCR; TCRdb keeps only in-frame clonotypes and omits some of them. That table gives V, J and clone size, and the DNA gave D and trimming. Of 98,000 or so clones listed, roughly 70% are singletons. This CDR3 comprises 20 residues. Germline assignment: CDR1 LGHNA and CDR2 YSLEER. Trimming took 4 bases from V and 7 from J; bases not matched to a gene: 20.

The receptor comes from a woman between 35 and 50 years old with acute or convalescent COVID-19. The V call is TRBV4-3, the J call TRBJ2-2; 11 bases match TRBD2. What was sequenced was peripheral blood. In nucleotides, the CDR3 is TGCGCCAGCAGCCGAAAGGCCAAGGGGCCGGGACTAGCGGTTGTCGGGGAGCTGTTTTTT. Translation gives CASSRKAKGPGLAVVGELFF.